Presented here are 27 T cell receptor beta chains from one specimen sequenced in a study of T-cell memory formation after mild COVID-19 (dated by TCRdb to the early 2020s). The library relied on 5' RACE. TCRdb lists the instrument as Illumina NovaSeq 6000. TCRdb applied fastp at Q25 and MiXCR to the public reads, then kept only in-frame beta chains. Each entry is one CDR3 protein sequence, shown with its most common DNA and genes. The sample table contains roughly 70,000 distinct CDR3 sequences; only one count was recorded for approximately 16% of them. The ten biggest clones cover around 29% of the sample. Sequencing was performed on PBMCs or a T cell subset sorted from them (not recorded which). These receptors all come from an adult woman who had mild COVID-19 (a few samples of this study predate the infection). The sample titles of this study are shuffled in the database, so cell type and time point are left out; the donor was told from shared clones.

This sequence joins TRBV9 and TRBJ2-3; D is unresolved. Trimming took off 4 bases at V and 6 bases at J, with 18 bases between the two ends. The germline V gene encodes CDR1 SGDLS and CDR2 YYNGEE. The CDR3 consists of 15 residues. CDR3 sequence: CASSNRPDITDTQYF. CDR3 DNA: TGTGCCAGCAGCAATCGGCCCGACATCACGGATACGCAGTATTTT.

This clonotype was recorded a few times. The chain joins TRBV10-3 to TRBJ1-5, with 7 positions matching TRBD1. Trimming cost V 0 bases and J 7 bases; bases outside gene matches: 6. Germline V CDR1 and CDR2: ENHRY, SYGVKD. This CDR3 comprises 15 residues. This chain's CDR3 is CAISESIQGGQPQHF. The CDR3 DNA reads as TGTGCCATCAGTGAGTCGATTCAGGGGGGACAGCCCCAGCATTTT.

This clonotype has a handful of counts. The genes are TRBV7-8 and TRBJ2-1, with no clear D. The CDR3 sequence is 14 residues long. Germline CDR1 SGHVS, CDR2 FQNEAQ. V was cut by 2 bases and J by 4 bases, with 9 bases left in between. CDR3 DNA sequence: TGTGCCAGCAGCTTAATGGGTCGATACAATGAGCAGTTCTTC. It encodes CASSLMGRYNEQFF.

Only one count was recorded for this clonotype. V gene TRBV28 combines with J gene TRBJ2-2, with D uncertain. CDR1 and CDR2 (germline): MDHEN, SYDVKM. Trimming removed 10 bases from V and 7 bases from J, with 16 bases in between. CDR3 length equals 13 residues. The CDR3 region has the DNA TGTGCCACCGCACCCCCCAAGAACGGGGAGCTGTTTTTT. This sequence encodes CATAPPKNGELFF. Full variable domain (remainder filled in from reference TRBV28 and TRBJ2-2): DVKVTQSSRYLVKRTGEKVFLECVQDMDHENMFWYRQDPGLGLRLIYFSYDVKMKEKGDIPEGYSVSREKKERFSLILESASTNQTSMYLCATAPPKNGELFFGEGSRLTVL.

Here the CDR3 reads CASSIGTTNYEQYF. The CDR3, as DNA: TGTGCCAGCAGCATCGGGACTACTAACTACGAGCAGTACTTC. The chain joins TRBV9 to TRBJ2-7; the match to TRBD2 covers 7 bases. The V and J ends lost 4 bases and 3 bases, in that order; junction bases with no gene match: 7. The germline gives CDR1 SGDLS, CDR2 YYNGEE. The CDR3 consists of 14 residues. The entire variable domain, with the rest obtained from reference TRBV9 and TRBJ2-7, is as follows: DSGVTQTPKHLITATGQRVTLRCSPRSGDLSVYWYQQSLDQGLQFLIQYYNGEERAKGNILERFSAQQFPDLHSELNLSSLELGDSALYFCASSIGTTNYEQYFGPGTRLTVT.

This clonotype was recorded a few times. The chain links TRBV27 to TRBJ2-1, with TRBD1 matching 11 bases. The CDR3 totals 16 residues. Germline CDR1 is MNHEY and CDR2 is SMNVEV (reference sequence). After removal of 1 base from V and 6 bases from J, the junction contained 5 bases not matched to a gene. CDR3 in DNA: TGTGCCAGCAGTTTATTTGCCGGGACAGGGGGCAATGAGCAGTTCTTC. Protein: CASSLFAGTGGNEQFF.

This sequence joins TRBV29-1 and TRBJ2-7; no reliable D call. The V end was cut by 0 bases, the J end by 2 bases, with 5 bases between. This CDR3 has 12 amino acids. Germline V gene data show CDR1 as SQVTM and CDR2 as ANQGSEA. The CDR3 loop is CSVEETPYEQYF. CDR3 DNA sequence: TGCAGCGTTGAAGAGACGCCCTACGAGCAGTACTTC.

The sample holds a few counts of this clonotype. This chain uses TRBV6-5 with TRBJ2-5, with a possible D match to TRBD2 (7 bases). Germline values: CDR1 MNHEY, CDR2 SVGAGI. The CDR3 covers 14 residues. Trimming removed 7 bases from V and 5 bases from J, with 17 bases in between. In DNA, the CDR3 is TGTGCCAGCACCTTCGGGGGCGGGAGTGAGACCCAGTACTTC. It translates to CASTFGGGSETQYF.

This clonotype appeared a few times. The genes are TRBV12-3 or TRBV12-4 and TRBJ2-1, with 15 positions matching TRBD2. The V and J ends lost 3 bases and 1 base, in that order; junction bases with no gene match: 7. This CDR3 is 19 amino acids long. CDR3 sequence reads: CASSLRGLAGGPSYNEQFF. In DNA form, the CDR3 reads TGTGCCAGCAGTTTGAGGGGACTAGCGGGAGGACCATCCTACAATGAGCAGTTCTTC.

This clonotype appeared a few times. The chain employs TRBV20-1 and TRBJ2-3, with a possible D match to TRBD1 (5 bases). CDR1 is DFQATT, CDR2 SNEGSKA, per germline (reference sequence). With 5 bases removed from V and 2 bases from J, the gap between germline ends came to 20 bases. The CDR3 consists of 16 residues. The CDR3 DNA is TGCAGTGCTCCTGCTGACAGCCAGCTTTTCACAGATACGCAGTATTTT. Its translation is CSAPADSQLFTDTQYF.

The V and J genes are TRBV24-1 and TRBJ2-5; 11 bases line up with TRBD2. In germline, CDR1 is KGHDR, CDR2 SFDVKD. J lost 5 bases, V lost 5 bases, and 12 bases had no gene match. This CDR3 spans 17 amino acids. This CDR3 reads CATSVGLAGGRYETQYF. CDR3 nucleotides: TGTGCCACCAGTGTAGGCCTAGCGGGGGGCCGGTACGAGACCCAGTACTTC.

In its sample, this clonotype was seen a few times. V gene TRBV29-1 combines with J gene TRBJ1-2; TRBD1 aligns across 7 bases. Trimming took 3 bases from V and 0 from J; bases not matched to a gene: 13. The CDR3 is 17 residues long. CDR1 and CDR2 (germline): SQVTM, ANQGSEA. The CDR3 reads CSVDVPTEGAANYGYTF. CDR3 nucleotide sequence: TGCAGCGTTGATGTTCCAACCGAGGGGGCTGCTAACTATGGCTACACCTTC.

In this sample, this clonotype turned up a few times. The chain is built from TRBV7-9 and TRBJ1-2, with D perhaps matching TRBD1 (5 bases). The germline V and J ends were trimmed by 2 bases and 4 bases, with 17 bases remaining between them. CDR1 is SEHNR, CDR2 FQNEAQ, per germline (reference sequence). CDR3 length: 16 amino acids. The CDR3 region is CASSLILTAYSYGYTF. For the CDR3, the DNA is TGTGCCAGCAGCTTAATCCTGACAGCCTACTCCTATGGCTACACCTTC. The full variable domain, in which reference TRBV7-9 and TRBJ1-2 provide the parts outside the CDR3, is DTGVSQNPRHKITKRGQNVTFRCDPISEHNRLYWYRQTLGQGPEFLTYFQNEAQLEKSRLLSDRFSAERPKGSFSTLEIQRTEQGDSAMYLCASSLILTAYSYGYTFGSGTRLTVV.

This sequence joins TRBV4-2 and TRBJ1-2; 8 bases are a match to TRBD1. Germline values: CDR1 LGHNA, CDR2 YNFKEQ. This CDR3 comprises 18 residues. V shed 1 base and J 6 bases; nucleotides not matched to a gene: 16. DNA of the CDR3: TGTGCCAGCAGCCAAGCCCTGCGTTCGCTGACAGGGGTAAATGGCTACACCTTC. It codes for CASSQALRSLTGVNGYTF.

This clonotype occurred a few times. The chain has TRBV7-9 and TRBJ2-2, with TRBD1 matching 9 bases. Germline trimming cut 3 bases from V and 7 bases from J; bases unmatched to any gene: 9. Germline V CDR1 and CDR2: SEHNR, FQNEAQ (reference sequence). This CDR3 region has 16 residues. For the CDR3, the DNA is TGTGCCAGCAGCTTTCGGGACAGGGAGTCCGGCGGGGAGCTGTTTTTT. As protein: CASSFRDRESGGELFF.

This clonotype was detected only a few times. The chain joins TRBV6-5 to TRBJ1-2; D gene uncertain. The germline V and J ends were trimmed by 2 bases and 8 bases, with 12 bases remaining between them. Per germline, CDR1 MNHEY and CDR2 SVGAGI. The CDR3 is 13 residues long. The CDR3 region has the DNA TGTGCCAGCAGTTACGGGCCGTTGGGAGGCTACACCTTC. Residues: CASSYGPLGGYTF.

V gene TRBV7-3 combines with J gene TRBJ2-2; TRBD2 matches at 10 bases. J was trimmed by 2 bases and V by 2 bases; bases with no gene match: 8. Germline V gene data show CDR1 as SGHTA and CDR2 as FQGTGA. CDR3 size: 18 residues. The CDR3 DNA follows: TGTGCCAGCAGCTTATTCGCTAGCGGGGGAATAAACACCGGGGAGCTGTTTTTT. Translated, it gives CASSLFASGGINTGELFF.

V and J are TRBV7-8 and TRBJ2-3; D ambiguous. The CDR3 runs 16 residues. V lost 1 base to trimming and J lost 0 bases, with 11 bases between them. Germline values: CDR1 SGHVS, CDR2 FQNEAQ. The DNA for the CDR3 is TGTGCCAGCAGCTTAGTGCAAGCTCGGAGCACAGATACGCAGTATTTT. The encoded protein is CASSLVQARSTDTQYF.

This clonotype came up a few times. V gene TRBV7-6 combines with J gene TRBJ2-1; 8 positions agree with TRBD2. V dropped 2 bases and J dropped 6; count of bases not matched to a gene: 6. The length of the CDR3 is 15 residues. Germline assignment: CDR1 SGHVS and CDR2 FNYEAQ. CDR3 protein: CASSLNGGARNEQFF. The DNA of the CDR3 is TGTGCCAGCAGCTTAAACGGGGGGGCCCGCAATGAGCAGTTCTTC.

In its sample, this clonotype is medium-sized. At one of its ends the junction is not consistent with the germline gene, which may arise from a read error. CDR3 sequence: CASSLGRGETQYF. CDR3 in DNA: TGCGCCAGCAGCCTGGGAAGGGGAGAGACCCAGTACTTC. V and J are TRBV13 and TRBJ2-5; D may be TRBD1 (5 bases). CDR3 length equals 13 residues. CDR1 and CDR2 (germline): PRHDT, FYEKMQ (reference sequence).

The chain has TRBV9 and TRBJ2-1; 9 nucleotides align to TRBD1. V trimming: 3 bases; J trimming: 9 bases; junction bases outside the gene matches: 10. Germline V gives CDR1 SGDLS, CDR2 YYNGEE. The CDR3 is 15 amino acids. The CDR3 nucleotides are TGTGCCAGCAGCGCAACCGGGACAGGGAACGGTGAGCAGTTCTTC. Protein sequence: CASSATGTGNGEQFF.

This chain uses TRBV12-3 or TRBV12-4 with TRBJ1-1; D call uncertain. Trimming cost V 2 bases and J 4 bases, with 20 bases left between them. The CDR3 contains 17 residues. CDR3 sequence: CASSLRHDMGGPTEAFF. CDR3 nucleotide sequence: TGTGCCAGCAGTTTACGCCACGATATGGGAGGACCCACTGAAGCTTTCTTT.

This clonotype was seen a handful of times. The chain recombines TRBV20-1 with TRBJ2-7; no firm D call. The ends were cut back, 1 base at V and 2 bases at J, with 18 bases in the middle. The CDR3 extends over 16 amino acids. The germline V gene encodes CDR1 DFQATT and CDR2 SNEGSKA (reference sequence). CDR3 sequence reads: CSARGASVSRTYEQYF. The CDR3 nucleotides are TGCAGTGCTAGAGGGGCTTCGGTCTCCCGGACCTACGAGCAGTACTTC.

This clonotype was seen only a few times. The chain is built from TRBV10-3 and TRBJ2-2; D is ambiguous. Germline CDR1 is ENHRY and CDR2 is SYGVKD. This CDR3 region has 16 residues. Between the trimmed V and J ends, which lost 3 bases and 0 bases, there was a span of 11 bases. The CDR3 sequence is CAISDPGPTNTGELFF. The CDR3, as DNA: TGTGCCATCAGTGACCCCGGACCCACGAACACCGGGGAGCTGTTTTTT.

This clonotype was seen more than once but under ten times. The V call is TRBV29-1, the J call TRBJ2-7; the D gene is possibly TRBD2 (7 bases). Germline lookup yields CDR1 SQVTM and CDR2 ANQGSEA. V was cut by 6 bases and J by 1 base, with 16 bases left in between. The CDR3 is 14 amino acids. The CDR3, as DNA: TGCAGCGTGGAACGAGGGGGGGGTTCCTACGAGCAGTACTTC. It specifies CSVERGGGSYEQYF.

The chain combines TRBV5-1 with TRBJ2-2, with D possibly being TRBD1 (5 bases). The CDR3 is made up of 16 amino acids. Germline CDR1 SGHRS, CDR2 YFSETQ. V lost 6 bases and J 1 base, leaving 16 bases between the germline ends. The CDR3 spells CASMVWGSQNTGELFF. Here the CDR3 DNA reads TGCGCCAGCATGGTATGGGGCAGTCAGAACACCGGGGAGCTGTTTTTT.

This clonotype was picked up a small number of times. CDR3 sequence reads: CASSVGGARGTEAFF. The CDR3 DNA sequence: TGTGCCAGCAGCGTAGGGGGGGCTCGGGGCACTGAAGCTTTCTTT. This chain uses TRBV9 with TRBJ1-1; maybe TRBD1 (6 bases). This CDR3 is 15 amino acids long. Trimming took off 0 bases at V and 4 bases at J, with 13 bases between the two ends. The germline V gene encodes CDR1 SGDLS and CDR2 YYNGEE. The complete variable domain, with remaining parts taken from reference TRBV9 and TRBJ1-1, reads DSGVTQTPKHLITATGQRVTLRCSPRSGDLSVYWYQQSLDQGLQFLIQYYNGEERAKGNILERFSAQQFPDLHSELNLSSLELGDSALYFCASSVGGARGTEAFFGQGTRLTVV.